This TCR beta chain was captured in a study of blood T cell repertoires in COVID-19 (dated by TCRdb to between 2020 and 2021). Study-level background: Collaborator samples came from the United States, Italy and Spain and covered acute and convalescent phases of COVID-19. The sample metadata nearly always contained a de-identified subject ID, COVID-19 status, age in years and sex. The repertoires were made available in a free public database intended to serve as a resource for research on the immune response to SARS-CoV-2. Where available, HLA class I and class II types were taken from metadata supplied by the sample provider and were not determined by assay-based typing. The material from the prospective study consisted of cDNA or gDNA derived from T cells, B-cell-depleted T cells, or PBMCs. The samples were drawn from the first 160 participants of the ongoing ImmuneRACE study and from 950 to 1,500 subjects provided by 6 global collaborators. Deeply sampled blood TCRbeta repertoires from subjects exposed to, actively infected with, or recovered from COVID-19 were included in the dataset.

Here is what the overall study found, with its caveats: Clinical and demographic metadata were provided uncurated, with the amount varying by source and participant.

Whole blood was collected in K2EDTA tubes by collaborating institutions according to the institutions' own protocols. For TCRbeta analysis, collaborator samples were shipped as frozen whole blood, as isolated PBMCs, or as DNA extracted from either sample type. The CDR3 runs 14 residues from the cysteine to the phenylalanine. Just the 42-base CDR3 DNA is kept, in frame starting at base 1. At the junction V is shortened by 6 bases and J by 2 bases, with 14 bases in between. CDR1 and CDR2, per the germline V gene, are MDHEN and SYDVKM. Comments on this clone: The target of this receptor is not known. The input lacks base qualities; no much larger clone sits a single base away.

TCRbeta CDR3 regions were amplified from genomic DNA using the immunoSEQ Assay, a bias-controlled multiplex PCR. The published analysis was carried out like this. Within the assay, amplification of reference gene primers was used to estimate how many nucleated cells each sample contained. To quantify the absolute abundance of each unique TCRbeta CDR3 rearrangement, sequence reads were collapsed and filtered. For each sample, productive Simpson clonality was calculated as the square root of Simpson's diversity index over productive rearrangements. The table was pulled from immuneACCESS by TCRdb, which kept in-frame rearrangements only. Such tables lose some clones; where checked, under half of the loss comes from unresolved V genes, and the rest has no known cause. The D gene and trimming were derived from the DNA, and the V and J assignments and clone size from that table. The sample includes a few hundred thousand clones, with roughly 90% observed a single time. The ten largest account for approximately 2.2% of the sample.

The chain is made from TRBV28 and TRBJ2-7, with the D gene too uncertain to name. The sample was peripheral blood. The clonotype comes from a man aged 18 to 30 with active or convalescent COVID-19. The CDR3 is CASSSPGWTYEQYF. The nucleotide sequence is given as TGTGCCAGCAGCTCCCCCGGGTGGACCTACGAGCAGTACTTC.